This T cell receptor (beta chain) comes out of a study of patients and donors after allogeneic stem cell transplantation. TCRdb independently ran MiXCR on the RT-PCR reads; one entry per CDR3 protein. This sample has about 88,000 distinct CDR3 sequences, with around 48% found just once. The sample comprised blood, either unsorted or a sorted T cell fraction (not recorded which). This receptor was identified in a human donor who was either an allogeneic HSCT recipient or a stem cell or donor lymphocyte infusion donor (not recorded which). It is not recorded whose cells these are; they may come from a transplant donor.

CDR3 nucleotides: TGTGCCAGCAGCCGTCGACTAGCGGGAGAGGACAATGAGCAGTTCTTC. This translates into CASSRRLAGEDNEQFF. The genes are TRBV12-3 or TRBV12-4 and TRBJ2-1, with TRBD2 identical over 12 bases. The CDR3 sequence is 16 residues long. J lost 5 bases, V lost 6 bases, and 8 bases had no gene match.